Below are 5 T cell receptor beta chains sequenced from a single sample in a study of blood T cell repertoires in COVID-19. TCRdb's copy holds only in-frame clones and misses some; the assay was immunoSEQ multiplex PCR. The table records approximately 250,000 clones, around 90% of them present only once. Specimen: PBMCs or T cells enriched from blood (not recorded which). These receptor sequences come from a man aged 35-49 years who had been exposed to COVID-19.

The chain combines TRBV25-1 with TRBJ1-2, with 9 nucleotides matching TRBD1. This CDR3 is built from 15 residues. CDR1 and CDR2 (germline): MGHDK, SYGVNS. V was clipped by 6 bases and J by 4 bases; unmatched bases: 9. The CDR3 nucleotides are TGTGCCAGCAGCCCTCCAGGGGGACAGGGCTATGGCTACACCTTC. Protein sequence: CASSPPGGQGYGYTF.

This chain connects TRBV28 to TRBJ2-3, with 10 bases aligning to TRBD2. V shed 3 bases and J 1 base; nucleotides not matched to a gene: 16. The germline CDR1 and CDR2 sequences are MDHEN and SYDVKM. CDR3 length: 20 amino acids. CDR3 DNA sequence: TGTGCCAGCAGTTTCTCTCCGGGACTAGCGCTCCCGATTCGCACAGATACGCAGTATTTT. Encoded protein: CASSFSPGLALPIRTDTQYF.

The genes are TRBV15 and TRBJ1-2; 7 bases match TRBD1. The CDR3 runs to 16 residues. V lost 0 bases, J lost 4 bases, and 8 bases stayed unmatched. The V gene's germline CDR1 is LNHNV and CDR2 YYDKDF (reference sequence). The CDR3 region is CATSRDEGQLLYGYTF. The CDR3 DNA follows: TGTGCCACCAGCAGAGATGAGGGACAGCTCCTCTATGGCTACACCTTC.

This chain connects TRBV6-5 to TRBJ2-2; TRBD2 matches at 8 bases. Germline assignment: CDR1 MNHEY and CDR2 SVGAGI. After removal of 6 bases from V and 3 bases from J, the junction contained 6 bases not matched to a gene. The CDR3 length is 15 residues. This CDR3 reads CASSSTGGDTGELFF. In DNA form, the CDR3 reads TGTGCCAGCAGCTCGACCGGGGGGGACACCGGGGAGCTGTTTTTT.

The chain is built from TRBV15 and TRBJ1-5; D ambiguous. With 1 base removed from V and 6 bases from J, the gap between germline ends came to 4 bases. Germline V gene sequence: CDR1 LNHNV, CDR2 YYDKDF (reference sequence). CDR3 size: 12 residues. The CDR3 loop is CATSRVRQPQHF. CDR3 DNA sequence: TGTGCCACCAGCAGAGTCCGTCAGCCCCAGCATTTT.